This T cell receptor (beta chain) was found in a study of T cell responses to AZD1222 COVID-19 vaccine. Findings and limits, study-wide: Repertoires were obtained solely post-peak T cell response. Vaccine-associated CD4 TCRs ranged over spike, dominating at 160-218 and 743-854. Donors were chiefly white British, with a greater number of females, and clonal diversity was perhaps underestimated. Seropositivity was recorded at baseline in only a handful of AZD1222 recipients.

This clone has only a few counts. The antigen is not known. V lost 1 base to trimming and J lost 3 bases, with 12 bases between them. The CDR3 is 15 amino acids. Per germline, CDR1 LGHNA and CDR2 YSLEER. Here immunoSEQ multiplex PCR was the method, and the copy in TCRdb shows in-frame clones only, minus some. The top ten clones hold about 9.3% of a sample with about 92,000 clones, 80% to 90% of them seen once. The material sequenced was peripheral blood, taken on day 0 of MenACWY control vaccination. This sequence originates from an adult in good health. The rearrangement uses TRBV4-3 and TRBJ1-1; D uncertain. The CDR3 bases are TGCGCCAGCAGCCAAGGGGATGAGCAGGACACTGAAGCTTTCTTT. This translates into CASSQGDEQDTEAFF.